Each of the 22 T cell receptor beta chains below was sequenced from the same sample in a study of T cells after yellow fever vaccination. TCRdb itself ran the 5' RACE reads through MiXCR, one entry per CDR3 protein. This sample has approximately 550,000 distinct CDR3 sequences, with 15% to 20% found just once. The sequences come from PBMCs, collected 15 days after the yellow fever booster vaccination. Receptors originate from a man aged 30 to 45 who received the YFV17D yellow fever vaccine.

The V call is TRBV6-2 or TRBV6-3, the J call TRBJ2-3; D is unclear. This CDR3 contains 13 residues. The V gene lost 7 bases and the J gene lost 4 bases, with 12 bases spanning the gap. Per germline, CDR1 MNHEY and CDR2 SVGEGT. In DNA, the CDR3 is TGTGCCAGCACCCAACGGCGATCAGATACGCAGTATTTT. This translates into CASTQRRSDTQYF.

This clonotype was picked up one time. This sequence joins TRBV5-1 and TRBJ2-1, with TRBD1 matching 9 bases. With V trimmed by 2 bases and J by 2 bases, 5 bases remained unmatched. The germline V gene encodes CDR1 SGHRS and CDR2 YFSETQ. The CDR3 is 16 residues long. The CDR3 region has the DNA TGCGCCAGCAGCTTTCGACAGGGGGGCGCCTACAATGAGCAGTTCTTC. Translated: CASSFRQGGAYNEQFF.

V usage is TRBV6-1 and J usage is TRBJ2-6, with D unresolved. V dropped 4 bases and J dropped 1 base, with 5 bases sitting between them. This CDR3 region has 14 residues. The germline V gene encodes CDR1 MNHNS and CDR2 SASEGT. Here the CDR3 reads CASSVVSGANVLTF. DNA of the CDR3: TGTGCCAGCAGTGTCGTATCTGGGGCCAACGTCCTGACTTTC.

The table lists this clonotype with a few counts. The chain recombines TRBV20-1 with TRBJ1-1; D is possibly TRBD1 (6 bases). This CDR3 comprises 15 residues. V was trimmed by 2 bases and J by 3 bases, leaving 16 bases between them. Germline V gene lookup returns CDR1 DFQATT and CDR2 SNEGSKA (reference sequence). The CDR3 loop is CSARTPEGGDTEAFF. The CDR3 DNA reads TGCAGTGCTAGAACACCCGAAGGGGGGGACACTGAAGCTTTCTTT.

This clonotype was observed many times. The chain recombines TRBV5-1 with TRBJ2-1, with 7 bases lining up with TRBD1. The junction had 8 bases not matched to a gene; V was cut back by 2 bases and J by 15 bases. The CDR3 runs 12 residues. Germline-derived CDR1 and CDR2 are SGHRS and YFSETQ. The CDR3 DNA reads as TGCGCCAGCAGCTTTGAAGGGGGCCCATGGTTCTTC. The encoded protein is CASSFEGGPWFF.

This clonotype showed up just a few times. This rearrangement joins TRBV7-9 to TRBJ1-2, with unresolved D. Germline V gene lookup returns CDR1 SEHNR and CDR2 FQNEAQ (reference sequence). CDR3 size: 14 residues. The ends were cut back, 0 bases at V and 8 bases at J, with 13 bases in the middle. The CDR3 spells CASSLAQKGGGYTF. CDR3 bases: TGTGCCAGCAGCTTAGCCCAGAAGGGCGGGGGCTACACCTTC. Full variable domain (missing parts from reference TRBV7-9 and TRBJ1-2): DTGVSQNPRHKITKRGQNVTFRCDPISEHNRLYWYRQTLGQGPEFLTYFQNEAQLEKSRLLSDRFSAERPKGSFSTLEIQRTEQGDSAMYLCASSLAQKGGGYTFGSGTRLTVV.

This clonotype was counted only a few times. V usage is TRBV4-3 and J usage is TRBJ2-7; 8 bases line up with TRBD1. Per germline, CDR1 LGHNA and CDR2 YSLEER. CDR3 length: 15 amino acids. Trimming removed 0 bases from V and 5 bases from J; junction bases left unmatched: 6. The CDR3 bases are TGCGCCAGCAGCCAAGATCGGACAGGGACTGACGAGCAGTACTTC. Translating gives CASSQDRTGTDEQYF.

The chain has TRBV4-3 and TRBJ2-1; 7 nucleotides align to TRBD2. This CDR3 region has 17 residues. Germline CDR1 is LGHNA and CDR2 is YSLEER. Trimming cost V 0 bases and J 7 bases; bases outside gene matches: 12. The CDR3 DNA reads TGCGCCAGCAGCCAAGAATCGAACGGACTAGGTGTTAATGAGCAGTTCTTC. Residues: CASSQESNGLGVNEQFF.

This clonotype was seen at least ten times. V gene TRBV4-2 combines with J gene TRBJ2-2; a possible D gene is TRBD1 (6 bases). From germline, CDR1 is LGHNA and CDR2 YNFKEQ. This CDR3 is 15 amino acids long. The V and J ends lost 5 bases and 9 bases respectively, with 19 bases between them. CDR3 in amino acids: CASSENRVSWRELFF. The DNA for the CDR3 is TGTGCCAGCAGCGAAAACAGGGTATCGTGGCGGGAGCTGTTTTTT.

The chain couples TRBV12-3 or TRBV12-4 to TRBJ2-7; 7 nucleotides agree with TRBD1. This CDR3 region has 14 residues. The J segment lost 3 bases and the V segment lost 4 bases, leaving 6 bases of the junction unmatched. The CDR3 sequence: CASSWGQQNYEQYF. In DNA form, the CDR3 reads TGTGCCAGCAGTTGGGGACAGCAAAACTACGAGCAGTACTTC.

This rearrangement joins TRBV10-3 to TRBJ1-4; D call uncertain. CDR3 length equals 13 residues. Trimming cost V 6 bases and J 2 bases, with 7 bases left between them. The germline V gene encodes CDR1 ENHRY and CDR2 SYGVKD. CDR3 DNA sequence: TGTGCCATCAGCGCACAGACTAATGAAAAACTGTTTTTT. It yields the protein CAISAQTNEKLFF.

CDR3 nucleotides: TGTGCCAGCAGCTTGGGGGTGAGCCGAGGAGAGACCCAGTACTTC. The encoded protein is CASSLGVSRGETQYF. The chain couples TRBV5-4 to TRBJ2-5; unclear D gene. This CDR3 is 15 amino acids long. V shed 0 bases and J shed 4 bases, with 13 bases lying between them. Per germline, CDR1 SGHNT and CDR2 YYREEE (reference sequence).

This clonotype was counted only a few times. The J gene is TRBJ2-1, the V gene TRBV27; 8 positions agree with TRBD2. This CDR3 has 13 amino acids. Unmatched junction bases numbered 5, after V lost 7 bases and J lost 6 bases. Germline values: CDR1 MNHEY, CDR2 SMNVEV (reference sequence). CDR3 residues: CASTSGGGNEQFF. In DNA, the CDR3 is TGTGCCAGCACCTCGGGAGGGGGCAATGAGCAGTTCTTC.

CDR3 bases: TGTGCCAGCAGTTACCCGGCATCACAAGAGACCCAGTACTTC. The encoded protein is CASSYPASQETQYF. V and J are TRBV6-2 or TRBV6-3 and TRBJ2-5, with D hard to call. The length of the CDR3 is 14 residues. Germline values: CDR1 MNHEY, CDR2 SVGEGT. V gave up 2 bases and J gave up 2 bases, with 9 bases separating them.

The J gene is TRBJ1-1, the V gene TRBV28; no clear D. CDR3 length: 13 residues. Looked up from germline, CDR1 is MDHEN and CDR2 is SYDVKM. V was pared by 5 bases and J by 1 base, with 8 bases between. As DNA, the CDR3 is TGTGCCAGCAGTACCGCCGGGAACACTGAAGCTTTCTTT. This encodes CASSTAGNTEAFF.

The chain recombines TRBV10-3 with TRBJ1-4; D is undetermined. The CDR3 length is 15 residues. Trimming removed 2 bases from V and 0 bases from J, with 7 bases in between. Germline loops: CDR1 ENHRY, CDR2 SYGVKD. The CDR3 sequence is CAISEAGATNEKLFF. CDR3 sequence (DNA): TGTGCCATCAGTGAGGCAGGTGCAACTAATGAAAAACTGTTTTTT.

On this clonotype itself: The CDR3 end shows no conserved phenylalanine or tryptophan, and so a read error is likely. J is TRBJ2-5 and V is TRBV28; 7 positions match TRBD1. The germline gives CDR1 MDHEN, CDR2 SYDVKM. This CDR3 is built from 14 residues. V was pared by 6 bases and J by 8 bases, with 12 bases of the junction left unmatched. The chain's CDR3 is CASSPTGVGHTQYL. In DNA form, the CDR3 reads TGTGCCAGCAGCCCTACAGGGGTCGGCCACACCCAGTACTTG.

This clonotype appeared a few times. The chain has TRBV6-2 or TRBV6-3 and TRBJ2-7, with D possibly TRBD1 on 6 matching bases. V was shortened by 6 bases and J by 7 bases, with 16 bases between the two germline ends. CDR1 is MNHEY, CDR2 SVGEGT, per germline. This CDR3 is built from 13 residues. The CDR3 sequence is CASRSGQPGEQYF. DNA for the CDR3: TGTGCCAGCAGATCTGGACAGCCAGGGGAGCAGTACTTC.

This chain uses TRBV6-1 with TRBJ2-2, with 7 positions matching TRBD2. The CDR3 consists of 16 residues. Germline CDR1 MNHNS, CDR2 SASEGT. V gave up 9 bases and J gave up 5 bases; unmatched junction bases: 15. CDR3: CASSAGAAAGTGELFF. In DNA, the CDR3 is TGTGCCAGTTCGGCCGGAGCGGCAGCGGGAACCGGGGAGCTGTTTTTT.

A few counts support this clonotype. This chain links TRBV28 with TRBJ2-1; D assignment may be TRBD1 or TRBD2 (5 bases each). The CDR3 has 16 residues. Trimming stripped 2 bases from V and 9 bases from J, with 20 bases between. CDR1 and CDR2 from the germline V gene are MDHEN and SYDVKM. The DNA of the CDR3 is TGTGCCAGCAGTTTAATAACTGGGACCGGAGGAGGTGAGCAGTTCTTC. Its translation is CASSLITGTGGGEQFF.

This sequence joins TRBV7-8 and TRBJ2-7; perhaps TRBD1 as D (6 bases). Trimming removed 4 bases from V and 2 bases from J, with 15 bases in between. This CDR3 comprises 15 residues. Germline CDR1 reads SGHVS; CDR2 reads FQNEAQ. CDR3 DNA: TGTGCCAGCAGCTCTGCGGACAGTGCTGCCTACGAGCAGTACTTC. Translated, it gives CASSSADSAAYEQYF.

This clonotype was detected only a few times. V usage is TRBV7-2 and J usage is TRBJ2-1; a weak D match, TRBD2 (6 bases). Trimming took off 7 bases at V and 5 bases at J, with 15 bases between the two ends. The CDR3 has 14 residues. Germline CDR1 reads SGHTA; CDR2 reads FQGNSA. CDR3 DNA sequence: TGTGCCAGCACCCCCGGGACTCAGAACAATGAGCAGTTCTTC. Translating it yields CASTPGTQNNEQFF.